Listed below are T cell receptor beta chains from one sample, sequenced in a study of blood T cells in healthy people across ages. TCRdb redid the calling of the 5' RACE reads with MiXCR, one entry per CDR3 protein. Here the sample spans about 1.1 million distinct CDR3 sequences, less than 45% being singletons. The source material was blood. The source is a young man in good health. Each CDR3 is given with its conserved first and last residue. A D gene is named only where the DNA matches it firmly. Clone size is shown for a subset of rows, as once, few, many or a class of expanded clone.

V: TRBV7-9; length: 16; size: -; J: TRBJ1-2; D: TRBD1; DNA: TGTGCCAGCAGCTCAGGACAGGAAGATTACTATGCTGGCTACACCTTC; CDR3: CASSSGQEDYYAGYTF
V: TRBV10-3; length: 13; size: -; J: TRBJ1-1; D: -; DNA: TGTGCCATCAGTGCCTCGAGGGACACTGAAGCTTTCTTT; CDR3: CAISASRDTEAFF
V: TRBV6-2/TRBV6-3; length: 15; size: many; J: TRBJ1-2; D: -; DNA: TGTGCCAGCACCCCTAGGACAGCAGCTAACTATGGCTACACCTTC; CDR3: CASTPRTAANYGYTF
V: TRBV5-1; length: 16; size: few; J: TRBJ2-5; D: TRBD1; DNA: TGCGCCAGCAGCTTGGCCGGACAGGGAGGTTTCGAGACCCAGTACTTC; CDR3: CASSLAGQGGFETQYF
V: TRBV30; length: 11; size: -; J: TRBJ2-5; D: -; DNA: TGTGCCTGGGTCGCTTCAGGGTTGCAGTACTTC; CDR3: CAWVASGLQYF
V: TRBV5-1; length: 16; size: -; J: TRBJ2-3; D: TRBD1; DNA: TGCGCCAGCGGATTACAGGGGGCGTCTGGCACAGATACGCAGTATTTT; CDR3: CASGLQGASGTDTQYF
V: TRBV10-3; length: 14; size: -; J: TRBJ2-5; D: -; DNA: TGTGCCATCAGTGACAAGACAGGCCAAGAGACCCAGTACTTC; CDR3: CAISDKTGQETQYF
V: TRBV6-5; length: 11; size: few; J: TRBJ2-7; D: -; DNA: TGTGCCAGCAGAGACGGGTTCGAGCAGTACTTC; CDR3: CASRDGFEQYF
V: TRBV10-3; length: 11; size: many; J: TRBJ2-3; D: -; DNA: TGTGCCATCGCTAGTAGTGATACGCAGTATTTT; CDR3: CAIASSDTQYF
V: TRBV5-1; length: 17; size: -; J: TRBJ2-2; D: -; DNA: TGCGCCAGCAGCTTATACCCCACGATGGTTGGCACCGGGGAGCTGTTTTTT; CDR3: CASSLYPTMVGTGELFF
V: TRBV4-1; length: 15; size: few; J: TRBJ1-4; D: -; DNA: TGCGCCAGCAGCCAAGACCGGGTCCGCAATGAAAAACTGTTTTTT; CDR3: CASSQDRVRNEKLFF
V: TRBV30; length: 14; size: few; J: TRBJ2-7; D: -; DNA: TGTGCCTGGAGTGGCGACCCGGGCGCCTACGAGCAGTACTTC; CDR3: CAWSGDPGAYEQYF
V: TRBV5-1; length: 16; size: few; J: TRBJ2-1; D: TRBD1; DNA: TGCGCCAGCAGCCGCGCCGGGACAGGGGTGAACAATGAGCAGTTCTTC; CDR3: CASSRAGTGVNNEQFF
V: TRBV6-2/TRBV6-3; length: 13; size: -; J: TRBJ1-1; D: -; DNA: TGTGCCAGCAGATCGACGGAGAACACTGAAGCTTTCTTT; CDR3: CASRSTENTEAFF
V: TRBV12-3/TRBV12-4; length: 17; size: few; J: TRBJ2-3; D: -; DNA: TGTGCCAGCAGTTTGCGATCCTCAGCGAAAGGGGCAGATACGCAGTATTTT; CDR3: CASSLRSSAKGADTQYF
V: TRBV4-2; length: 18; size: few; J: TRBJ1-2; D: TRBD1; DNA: TGTGCCAGCAGCCGGGACCGCGAGGGGACAGGGGTATCGTATGGCTACACCTTC; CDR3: CASSRDREGTGVSYGYTF
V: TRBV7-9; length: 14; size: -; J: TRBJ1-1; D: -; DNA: TGTGCCAGCAGCTTAGTGCGGTCGAACACTGAAGCTTTCTTT; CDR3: CASSLVRSNTEAFF
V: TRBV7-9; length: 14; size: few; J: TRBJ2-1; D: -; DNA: TGTGCCAGCAGCTTAGCCAGGCCTTACAATGAGCAGTTCTTC; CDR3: CASSLARPYNEQFF
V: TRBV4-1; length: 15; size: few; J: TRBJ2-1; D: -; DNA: TGCGCCAGCAGCCAACCAGGGACCTCCTACAATGAGCAGTTCTTC; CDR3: CASSQPGTSYNEQFF
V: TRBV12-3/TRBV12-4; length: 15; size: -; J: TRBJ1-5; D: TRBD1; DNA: TGTGCCAGCAGTTTAAGAGGGGGCGGGAATCAGCCCCAGCATTTT; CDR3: CASSLRGGGNQPQHF
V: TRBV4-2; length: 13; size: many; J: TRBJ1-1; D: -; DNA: TGTGCCAGCAGCCAGGGGGGGAGCACTGAAGCTTTCTTT; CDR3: CASSQGGSTEAFF
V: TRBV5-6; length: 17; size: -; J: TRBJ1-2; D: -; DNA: TGTGCCAGCAGCCGGGGGCTTTTAAGGACCAAGTATTATGGCTACACCTTC; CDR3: CASSRGLLRTKYYGYTF
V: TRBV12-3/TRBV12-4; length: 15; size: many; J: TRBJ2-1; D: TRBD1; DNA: TGTGCCAGCAGGGCCGGGACAGGGATCCACAATGAGCAGTTCTTC; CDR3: CASRAGTGIHNEQFF
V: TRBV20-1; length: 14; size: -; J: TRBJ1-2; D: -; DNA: TGCAGTGCTCATCAAATCGTTTCTAACTATGGCTACACCTTC; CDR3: CSAHQIVSNYGYTF
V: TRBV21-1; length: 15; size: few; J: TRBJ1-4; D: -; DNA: TGTGCCAGCAGCCAAAGATACAGGTGGCTGGAAAAACTGTTTTTT; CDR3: CASSQRYRWLEKLFF
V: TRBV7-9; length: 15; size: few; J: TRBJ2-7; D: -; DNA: TGTGCCAGCAGCTTAGATCGCAGGTCCTCCTACGAGCAGTACTTC; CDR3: CASSLDRRSSYEQYF
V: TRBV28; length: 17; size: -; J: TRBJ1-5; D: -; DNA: TGTGCCAGCAGTTCTACCTACACCACGGAAAGGAATCAGCCCCAGCATTTT; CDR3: CASSSTYTTERNQPQHF
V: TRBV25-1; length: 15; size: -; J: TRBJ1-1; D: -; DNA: TGTGCCAGCAGTTACCCCGGGAGGGAGGACACTGAAGCTTTCTTT; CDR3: CASSYPGREDTEAFF
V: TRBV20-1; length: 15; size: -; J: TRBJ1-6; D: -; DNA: TGCAGTATGAAACACGGAAGCTCCTATAATTCACCCCTCCACTTT; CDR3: CSMKHGSSYNSPLHF
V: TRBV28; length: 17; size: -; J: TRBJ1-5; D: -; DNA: TGTGCCAGCAGTTTATGGGCGTCTGAGTATAGCAATCAGCCCCAGCATTTT; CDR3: CASSLWASEYSNQPQHF
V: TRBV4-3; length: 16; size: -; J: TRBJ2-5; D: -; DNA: TGCGCCAGCAGCCAAGAGGGGCGAGGGGGGAGAGAGACCCAGTACTTC; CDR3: CASSQEGRGGRETQYF
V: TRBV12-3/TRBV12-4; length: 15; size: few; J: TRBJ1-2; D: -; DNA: TGTGCCAGCAGTCTGGCCCAGGGCCATAACTATGGCTACACCTTC; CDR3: CASSLAQGHNYGYTF
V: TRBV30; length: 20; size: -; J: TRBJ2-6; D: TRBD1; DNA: TGTGCCTGGAGTGAATGGGACAGCTCAGGGGGAAAAACTGGGGCCAACGTCCTGACTTTC; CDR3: CAWSEWDSSGGKTGANVLTF
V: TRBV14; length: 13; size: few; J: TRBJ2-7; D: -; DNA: TGTGCCAGCAGCCAAGAAGGCCCCTACGAGCAGTACTTC; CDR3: CASSQEGPYEQYF
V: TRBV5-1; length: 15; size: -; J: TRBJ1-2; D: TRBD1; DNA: TGCGCCAGCAGCTTTGTGACAGGGTCGGACTATGGCTACACCTTC; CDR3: CASSFVTGSDYGYTF
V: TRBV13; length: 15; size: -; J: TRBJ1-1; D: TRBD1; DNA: TGTGCCAGCAGCTTGGGGACAGGGTATTTGGCTGAAGCTTTCTTT; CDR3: CASSLGTGYLAEAFF
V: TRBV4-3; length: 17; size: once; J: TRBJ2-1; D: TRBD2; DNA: TGCGCCAGCAGCCAAGATCCTAGCGGGGGGCTTGTCTATGAGCAGTTCTTC; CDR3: CASSQDPSGGLVYEQFF
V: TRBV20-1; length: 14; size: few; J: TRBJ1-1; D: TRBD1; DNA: TGCAGTGCTCGAACGACAGGGGGTGGCACTGAAGCTTTCTTT; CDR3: CSARTTGGGTEAFF
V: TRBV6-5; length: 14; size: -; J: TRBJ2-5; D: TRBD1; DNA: TGTGCCAGCAGTTACTCGCACAGGGGAGAGACCCAGTACTTC; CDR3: CASSYSHRGETQYF
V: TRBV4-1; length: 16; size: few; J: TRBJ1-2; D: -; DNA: TGCGCCAGCAGCCAATGGGCTCTGGAATCTAACTATGGCTACACCTTC; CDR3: CASSQWALESNYGYTF